The 23 T cell receptor beta chains below all came from one sample that was sequenced in a study of T cells after yellow fever vaccination. TCRdb recomputed calls from the 5' RACE reads with MiXCR, one row per CDR3 protein. Of roughly 330,000 distinct CDR3 sequences listed, approximately 4.2% are singletons. Sequenced here: PBMCs, sampled 5 days after the yellow fever booster vaccination. These receptors came from a man aged 18 to 30 who received the YFV17D yellow fever vaccine.

This clonotype has just a few counts. The chain combines TRBV5-1 with TRBJ2-7, with TRBD1 as a possible D gene (5 bases). Germline values: CDR1 SGHRS, CDR2 YFSETQ. V shed 2 bases and J shed 3 bases, with 12 bases lying between them. The CDR3 has 14 residues. The CDR3 here is CASSFTVQGYEQYV. Here the CDR3 DNA reads TGCGCCAGCAGCTTCACAGTCCAGGGCTACGAGCAGTACGTC.

This clonotype was counted many times. The CDR3 nucleotides read TGTGCCAGCAGCTTAAGTGGGGCGGTCAATGAGCAGTTCTTC. This translates into CASSLSGAVNEQFF. This sequence joins TRBV7-3 and TRBJ2-1; TRBD1 might be the D (5 bases). CDR1 SGHTA and CDR2 FQGTGA come from the germline V gene. Trimming took 1 base from V and 6 from J, leaving 10 bases between them. This CDR3 contains 14 residues.

The V and J genes are TRBV5-6 and TRBJ2-1; tentatively, D is TRBD2 (7 bases). V gave up 4 bases and J gave up 5 bases, with 19 bases separating them. This CDR3 comprises 16 residues. CDR1 is SGHDT, CDR2 YYEEEE, per germline. The chain's CDR3 is CASSRPGGWADNEQFF. In DNA, the CDR3 is TGTGCCAGCAGCCGACCGGGGGGCTGGGCGGACAATGAGCAGTTCTTC.

The table lists this clonotype with a few counts. CDR3 sequence: CATSGRGAHMDTQYF. For the CDR3, the DNA is TGTGCCACCAGTGGGAGGGGGGCCCATATGGATACGCAGTATTTT. V and J are TRBV24-1 and TRBJ2-3; D is possibly TRBD1 or TRBD2 (6 bases each). Trimming removed 5 bases at V and 6 bases at J, with 17 bases between. The length of the CDR3 is 15 residues. Looked up from germline, CDR1 is KGHDR and CDR2 is SFDVKD.

The chain recombines TRBV11-2 with TRBJ2-5; D gene unclear. V lost 5 bases and J 1 base, leaving 8 bases between the germline ends. The CDR3 totals 13 residues. Germline CDR1 reads SGHAT; CDR2 reads FQNNGV. CDR3 in amino acids: CASSDGPQETQYF. In DNA form, the CDR3 reads TGTGCCAGCAGCGATGGACCCCAAGAGACCCAGTACTTC.

There are a few counts of this clonotype. The chain uses TRBV6-5 and TRBJ1-1; no clear D. The CDR3 contains 13 residues. V gave up 2 bases and J gave up 8 bases, with 12 bases separating them. Germline CDR1 MNHEY, CDR2 SVGAGI. The CDR3 DNA follows: TGTGCCAGCAGTTACCCCGGAGTTAACGAAGCTTTCTTT. It yields the protein CASSYPGVNEAFF.

The table lists this clonotype with many counts. CDR3 bases: TGCAGTGCTAGAGCTAGCCCCGGGGAGCTGTTTTTT. Protein sequence: CSARASPGELFF. The chain recombines TRBV20-1 with TRBJ2-2; possibly TRBD2 for D (5 bases). This CDR3 contains 12 residues. V lost 1 base to trimming and J lost 6 bases, with 6 bases between them. CDR1 is DFQATT, CDR2 SNEGSKA, per germline (reference sequence).

This clonotype was found a few times. This chain uses TRBV7-2 with TRBJ1-6; D ambiguous. The CDR3 extends over 13 amino acids. Trimming took off 5 bases at V and 10 bases at J, with 12 bases between the two ends. CDR1 SGHTA and CDR2 FQGNSA come from the germline V gene. In DNA, the CDR3 is TGTGCCAGCAGCGAATATGCGGGCTCACCCCTCCACTTT. It yields the protein CASSEYAGSPLHF.

This chain connects TRBV12-3 or TRBV12-4 to TRBJ1-4, with TRBD1 as a possible D gene (6 bases). The CDR3 length is 13 residues. Trimming left V 5 bases short and J 6 bases short, with 10 bases between. This CDR3 reads CASSPDSDEKLFF. The DNA of the CDR3 is TGTGCCAGCAGTCCGGACAGCGATGAAAAACTGTTTTTT.

The chain has TRBV6-5 and TRBJ2-2; 8 bases agree with TRBD1. CDR1 and CDR2 (germline): MNHEY, SVGAGI. V was pared by 4 bases and J by 5 bases, with 0 bases of the junction left unmatched. This CDR3 contains 13 residues. CDR3 coding DNA: TGTGCCAGCAGTTGGACAGGGACCGGGGAGCTGTTTTTT. Translation gives CASSWTGTGELFF.

This clonotype turned up a few times. This sequence joins TRBV27 and TRBJ2-1; TRBD1 matches at 7 bases. V shed 7 bases and J 6 bases; nucleotides not matched to a gene: 6. This CDR3 region has 13 residues. Germline V lookup: CDR1 MNHEY, CDR2 SMNVEV (reference sequence). The CDR3 nucleotides read TGTGCCAGCACCCGAGGGACAGTCAATGAGCAGTTCTTC. Amino acid sequence: CASTRGTVNEQFF.

This clonotype was found many times. J is TRBJ2-7 and V is TRBV10-3; a weak D match, TRBD1 (6 bases). This CDR3 is 14 amino acids long. Trimming shortened V by 2 bases and J by 5 bases, and 13 bases separated the two germline ends. Germline V gene data show CDR1 as ENHRY and CDR2 as SYGVKD. CDR3 bases: TGTGCCATCAGTGAGATTGGCAGGGGCCACGAGCAGTACTTC. Protein: CAISEIGRGHEQYF.

This clonotype was counted only a few times. V gene TRBV20-1 combines with J gene TRBJ2-5, with D unresolved. The V end lost 3 bases, the J end lost 1 base, and 9 bases lay between the germline ends. Germline-derived CDR1 and CDR2 are DFQATT and SNEGSKA (reference sequence). The CDR3 is made up of 13 amino acids. CDR3 protein: CSASGWAQETQYF. In nucleotides, the CDR3 is TGCAGTGCTAGCGGATGGGCCCAAGAGACCCAGTACTTC.

The chain recombines TRBV4-2 with TRBJ2-5; D is perhaps TRBD2 (6 bases). Germline V gene sequence: CDR1 LGHNA, CDR2 YNFKEQ. CDR3 length equals 15 residues. Deletions cut 4 bases from V and 6 bases from J, with 18 bases between. CDR3 in amino acids: CASSPTPGRAKTQYF. The CDR3 nucleotides are TGTGCCAGCAGCCCCACCCCCGGGAGAGCAAAGACCCAGTACTTC.

CDR3 residues: CASSSLASEETQYF. For the CDR3, the DNA is TGTGCCAGCAGTTCACTAGCGTCGGAAGAGACCCAGTACTTC. This chain connects TRBV6-2 or TRBV6-3 to TRBJ2-5, with 7 bases lining up with TRBD2. CDR1 is MNHEY, CDR2 SVGEGT, per germline. The V gene end was trimmed by 4 bases and the J gene end by 3 bases; junction bases not matched to a gene: 5. CDR3 size: 14 residues.

V is TRBV7-2 and J is TRBJ2-2; D possibly matches TRBD1 or TRBD2 (5 bases each). Germline lookup yields CDR1 SGHTA and CDR2 FQGNSA. Trimming took off 4 bases at V and 1 base at J, with 13 bases between the two ends. The CDR3 is 16 residues long. CDR3: CASSSIKGRNTGELFF. The CDR3 DNA is TGTGCCAGCAGCTCCATCAAGGGACGGAACACCGGGGAGCTGTTTTTT.

In its sample, this clonotype was seen many times. The rearrangement joins TRBV27 to TRBJ2-5; the match to TRBD1 covers 8 bases. Trimming removed 5 bases from V and 5 bases from J; junction bases left unmatched: 4. The CDR3 consists of 13 residues. Germline V gives CDR1 MNHEY, CDR2 SMNVEV (reference sequence). The CDR3 here is CASSPRGRETQYF. DNA for the CDR3: TGTGCCAGCAGTCCCAGGGGGCGGGAGACCCAGTACTTC.

This clonotype was picked up many times. The chain recombines TRBV7-6 with TRBJ2-2, with a weak D call TRBD1 (6 bases). Germline CDR1 reads SGHVS; CDR2 reads FNYEAQ. The V gene lost 5 bases and the J gene lost 5 bases, with 21 bases spanning the gap. CDR3 size: 17 residues. CDR3 sequence: CASSPTTGLIRTGELFF. In DNA form, the CDR3 reads TGTGCCAGCAGCCCAACCACAGGGCTAATTAGAACCGGGGAGCTGTTTTTT.

This clonotype was detected ten times or more. This chain connects TRBV24-1 to TRBJ1-2; 11 bases fit TRBD1. The CDR3 covers 17 residues. V dropped 3 bases and J dropped 0; count of bases not matched to a gene: 5. From germline, CDR1 is KGHDR and CDR2 SFDVKD. Here the CDR3 reads CATSDGGTGGTNYGYTF. As DNA, the CDR3 is TGTGCCACCAGTGATGGCGGGACAGGGGGTACTAACTATGGCTACACCTTC.

This clonotype was observed a few times. The V and J genes are TRBV9 and TRBJ1-5; D gene unclear. V lost 3 bases and J lost 0, with 4 bases in between. The CDR3 contains 13 residues. Germline V CDR1 and CDR2: SGDLS, YYNGEE. The CDR3 nucleotides read TGTGCCAGCAGCGACGGTAGCAATCAGCCCCAGCATTTT. As protein: CASSDGSNQPQHF.

This chain joins TRBV6-5 and TRBJ1-2; tentative D call: TRBD1 (6 bases). V was shortened by 8 bases and J by 7 bases, with 23 bases between the two germline ends. Germline assignment: CDR1 MNHEY and CDR2 SVGAGI. The CDR3 sequence is 15 residues long. This chain's CDR3 is CASGKRGGAIGGYTF. The CDR3 DNA reads as TGTGCCAGCGGCAAGAGGGGGGGAGCCATAGGTGGCTACACCTTC.

This clonotype occurred many times. The V and J genes are TRBV7-6 and TRBJ2-1; D is possibly TRBD1 or TRBD2 (5 bases each). Trimming removed 3 bases at V and 6 bases at J, with 12 bases between. Germline values: CDR1 SGHVS, CDR2 FNYEAQ. The CDR3 length is 14 residues. CDR3 protein: CASSLGVDPNEQFF. The CDR3 DNA follows: TGTGCCAGCAGCTTGGGGGTGGACCCCAATGAGCAGTTCTTC.

This clonotype was detected ten times or more. The chain's CDR3 is CASTGTVNTGELFF. The CDR3 bases are TGCGCCAGTACCGGGACAGTGAACACCGGGGAGCTGTTTTTT. V usage is TRBV5-1 and J usage is TRBJ2-2; TRBD1 matches 7 bases. Germline loops: CDR1 SGHRS, CDR2 YFSETQ. The CDR3 consists of 14 residues. Unmatched junction bases numbered 5, after V lost 8 bases and J lost 1 base.